This paragraph covers one TCR beta chain sequence. The target antigen is unknown. The source of the sample is a study of cytotoxic CD8 clonotypes in ibrutinib-treated CLL. Study-wide context: The patients comprised some 10 relapsed/refractory and over 14 treatment-naive cases, approximately 18 IGHV unmutated.

Study findings and constraints: At baseline, clonality was higher than in age-matched healthy donors and correlated with CD8+ counts.

This CDR3 is 12 amino acids long. Looked up from germline, CDR1 is MNHNY and CDR2 is SVGAGI (reference sequence). Trimming cost V 6 bases and J 6 bases, with 11 bases left between them. Sequenced by immunoSEQ multiplex PCR; TCRdb stores in-frame clones only, minus some. The sample lists about 68,000 clones; approximately 71% were seen once. This chain uses TRBV6-6 with TRBJ1-2; D gene unclear. This clonotype was sampled from a human donor with chronic lymphocytic leukemia. The sample was PBMCs, taken after 12 months of ibrutinib treatment. The CDR3 loop is CASSPSGDGYTF. The CDR3 coding sequence is TGTGCCAGCAGCCCGTCTGGGGATGGCTACACCTTC.